One and the same sample provided the 20 T cell receptor beta chains below, sequenced in a study of blood T cell repertoires in COVID-19. Assay used: immunoSEQ multiplex PCR; TCRdb lists only in-frame clones, some missing. Here the sample spans about 440,000 clones, around 89% being singletons. The sequencing input was peripheral blood. These receptors were collected from a woman in her 30s with acute or convalescent COVID-19.

This clone has a single count. V is TRBV29-1 and J is TRBJ1-2; the match to TRBD1 covers 8 bases. In germline, CDR1 is SQVTM, CDR2 ANQGSEA. J lost 0 bases, V lost 3 bases, and 12 bases had no gene match. CDR3 length: 17 residues. CDR3 nucleotides: TGCAGCGTTGAGCCCGCTGGACAGGGCGGGACTAACTATGGCTACACCTTC. Protein product: CSVEPAGQGGTNYGYTF.

The chain has TRBV6-1 and TRBJ2-7; 7 bases line up with TRBD1. The ends lost 3 bases at V and 0 bases at J; junction bases unmatched: 5. This CDR3 spans 15 amino acids. The V gene's germline CDR1 is MNHNS and CDR2 SASEGT. The CDR3 sequence: CASSDNRDSSYEQYF. The CDR3 region has the DNA TGTGCCAGCAGTGACAACCGGGACAGCTCCTACGAGCAGTACTTC.

The V gene is TRBV21-1, the J gene TRBJ1-5. TRBV21-1 is a known pseudogene. This CDR3 is built from 16 residues. The CDR3 DNA reads as TGTGCCAGCAGCAATTCCTTGCCGGGAAGGGATCAGCCCCAGCATTTT. Its translation: CASSNSLPGRDQPQHF.

This chain connects TRBV19 to TRBJ1-2, with 8 bases that match TRBD1. Germline V lookup: CDR1 LNHDA, CDR2 SQIVND (reference sequence). V lost 8 bases, J lost 2 bases, and 4 bases stayed unmatched. The CDR3 sequence is 13 residues long. The CDR3 DNA sequence: TGTGCCAGTGCCCGGACAGGGAACTATGGCTACACCTTC. This sequence encodes CASARTGNYGYTF.

V gene TRBV2 combines with J gene TRBJ2-7, with 12 bases fitting TRBD2. The CDR3 sequence is 15 residues long. V trimming: 8 bases; J trimming: 3 bases; junction bases outside the gene matches: 8. Germline CDR1 reads SNHLY; CDR2 reads FYNNEI. The CDR3 coding sequence is TGTGCCAGCGAGTTTAGACTAGCGGGGGTCTACGAGCAGTACTTC. It codes for CASEFRLAGVYEQYF.

The V and J genes are TRBV3-1 (or the pseudogene TRBV3-2) and TRBJ2-1; 8 nucleotides align to TRBD2. CDR3 length equals 13 residues. V was clipped by 2 bases and J by 8 bases; unmatched bases: 2. Per germline, CDR1 LGHDT and CDR2 YNNKEL (reference sequence). The CDR3 spells CASSQTGGDEQFF. The CDR3 bases are TGTGCCAGCAGCCAAACCGGGGGGGATGAGCAGTTCTTC.

The chain joins TRBV11-2 to TRBJ2-2; possibly TRBD1 for D (5 bases). This CDR3 spans 16 amino acids. Trimming removed 1 base from V and 4 bases from J, with 13 bases in between. Germline lookup yields CDR1 SGHAT and CDR2 FQNNGV. The CDR3 reads CASSLGRVLVTGELFF. As DNA, the CDR3 is TGTGCCAGCAGCTTAGGCAGGGTGTTGGTCACCGGGGAGCTGTTTTTT.

The chain combines TRBV13 with TRBJ2-7; D might be TRBD1 (6 bases). Trimming stripped 6 bases from V and 3 bases from J, with 18 bases between. The CDR3 has 15 residues. Germline CDR1 reads PRHDT; CDR2 reads FYEKMQ (reference sequence). This CDR3 is CASRLQGGQRYEQYF. Here the CDR3 DNA reads TGTGCCAGCAGATTACAGGGTGGTCAGCGCTACGAGCAGTACTTC.

This chain links TRBV13 with TRBJ2-7; 10 positions match TRBD1. The trim removed 5 bases at V and 3 bases at J, leaving 7 bases unmatched. Germline CDR1 reads PRHDT; CDR2 reads FYEKMQ (reference sequence). This CDR3 spans 15 amino acids. CDR3 nucleotides: TGTGCCAGCAGCACTCGGACAGGGGGTATCTACGAGCAGTACTTC. Amino acids: CASSTRTGGIYEQYF.

The chain couples TRBV27 to TRBJ1-2, with D tentatively TRBD1 (6 bases). The CDR3 is 14 amino acids. Deletions cut 0 bases from V and 4 bases from J, with 9 bases between. CDR1 and CDR2 (germline): MNHEY, SMNVEV (reference sequence). The CDR3 DNA reads as TGTGCCAGCAGTTTATCGGACAGCCCCTATGGCTACACCTTC. This codes for CASSLSDSPYGYTF.

V gene TRBV7-3 combines with J gene TRBJ2-2; D is undetermined. The V and J ends lost 2 bases and 7 bases respectively, with 11 bases between them. The germline gives CDR1 SGHTA, CDR2 FQGTGA. The CDR3 sequence is 14 residues long. The CDR3 coding sequence is TGTGCCAGCAGCTTATCCACCGAGCGCGGGGAGCTGTTTTTT. Its protein product is CASSLSTERGELFF.

CDR3 coding DNA: TGTGCCAGCAGTTTAGCTAGCGGGGGCTACGAGCAGTACTTC. Encoded protein: CASSLASGGYEQYF. The V call is TRBV28, the J call TRBJ2-7; 10 nucleotides line up with TRBD2. Germline CDR1 MDHEN, CDR2 SYDVKM. The V gene end was trimmed by 2 bases and the J gene end by 3 bases; junction bases not matched to a gene: 1. This CDR3 spans 14 amino acids. Using reference TRBV28 and TRBJ2-7 for the parts outside the CDR3, the full variable domain is DVKVTQSSRYLVKRTGEKVFLECVQDMDHENMFWYRQDPGLGLRLIYFSYDVKMKEKGDIPEGYSVSREKKERFSLILESASTNQTSMYLCASSLASGGYEQYFGPGTRLTVT.

CDR3 loop: CASRRGQEKLFF. CDR3 nucleotides: TGTGCCAGCCGGAGGGGGCAGGAAAAACTGTTTTTT. V and J are TRBV5-6 and TRBJ1-4; 7 positions agree with TRBD1. This CDR3 contains 12 residues. Per the germline V gene, CDR1 is SGHDT and CDR2 is YYEEEE. V gave up 7 bases and J gave up 8 bases; unmatched junction bases: 5.

This chain connects TRBV19 to TRBJ1-5; 9 bases are shared with TRBD1. Germline CDR1 reads LNHDA; CDR2 reads SQIVND (reference sequence). The CDR3 length is 15 residues. Trimming removed 6 bases from V and 8 bases from J; junction bases left unmatched: 11. The CDR3 DNA is TGTGCCAGTAGAGAAGGACAGGGGAGAGTGGAGCCCCAGCATTTT. Its translation: CASREGQGRVEPQHF.

The rearrangement joins TRBV5-8 to TRBJ2-3; no reliable D call. Germline-derived CDR1 and CDR2 are SGHTS and YDEGEE. The CDR3 spans 12 residues. Trimming shortened V by 1 base and J by 4 bases, and 4 bases separated the two germline ends. The chain's CDR3 is CASSLIADTQYF. DNA of the CDR3: TGTGCCAGCAGCTTGATCGCAGATACGCAGTATTTT.

The DNA of the CDR3 is TGTGCCAGCGCCTTGGATCCTGGGGGGAATGAGCAGTTCTTC. It codes for CASALDPGGNEQFF. V gene TRBV5-4 combines with J gene TRBJ2-1, with a weak D call TRBD2 (6 bases). Trimming shortened V by 7 bases and J by 7 bases, and 18 bases separated the two germline ends. The CDR3 is made up of 14 amino acids. Per germline, CDR1 SGHNT and CDR2 YYREEE (reference sequence).

As concerns this clone: Other DNA sequences in the sample encode the same CDR3. This rearrangement joins TRBV9 to TRBJ2-3; D not resolved. The CDR3 has 14 residues. V shed 1 base and J shed 3 bases, with 9 bases lying between them. CDR1 SGDLS and CDR2 YYNGEE come from the germline V gene. CDR3 in amino acids: CASSVSGVTDTQYF. The DNA for the CDR3 is TGTGCCAGCAGCGTATCCGGAGTGACAGATACGCAGTATTTT.

This chain joins TRBV3-1 (or the pseudogene TRBV3-2) and TRBJ1-1; a possible D gene is TRBD1 (5 bases). Per germline, CDR1 LGHDT and CDR2 YNNKEL (reference sequence). V was cut by 0 bases and J by 4 bases, with 15 bases left in between. The CDR3 loop spans 16 amino acids. The CDR3 sequence is CASSQDSGRVSTEAFF. In nucleotides, the CDR3 is TGTGCCAGCAGCCAAGATTCCGGCAGGGTGTCCACTGAAGCTTTCTTT.

This clone was recorded only once. V usage is TRBV28 and J usage is TRBJ1-3; 9 bases map to TRBD1. The CDR3 is 16 amino acids. The V segment lost 5 bases and the J segment 6 bases; nucleotides outside the gene matches: 11. Germline CDR1 is MDHEN and CDR2 is SYDVKM. CDR3 sequence reads: CASSRRWDRVKNTIYF. The DNA for the CDR3 is TGTGCCAGCAGTCGTAGATGGGACAGGGTGAAAAACACCATATATTTT.

The chain has TRBV5-5 and TRBJ1-2; 8 nucleotides line up with TRBD1. The V segment lost 4 bases and the J segment 1 base; nucleotides outside the gene matches: 3. This CDR3 has 14 residues. Per germline, CDR1 SGHKS and CDR2 YYEKEE (reference sequence). In nucleotides, the CDR3 is TGTGCCAGCAGCGCCGGACAGGGTAACTATGGCTACACCTTC. As protein: CASSAGQGNYGYTF.